The TCR beta chain under discussion was sequenced for a study of CD8 T cells in ankylosing spondylitis. The study's findings and limits: It appeared that ankylosing spondylitis blood was characterized by a TCR beta motif of under ten highly homologous variants. Disease-linked clones reportedly showed significant enrichment in matched ankylosing spondylitis synovial fluid. Earlier work had already found some motif variants in reactive arthritis synovial fluid and blood.

On this clonotype itself: Its antigen is still unknown.

V lost 6 bases and J 5 bases, leaving 22 bases between the germline ends. The CDR3 length is 15 residues. Germline CDR1 reads DFQATT; CDR2 reads SNEGSKA (reference sequence). Making use of molecular barcodes, quantitative 5'-RACE generated TCR beta libraries. A single record per CDR3 protein comes from TCRdb applying MiXCR to the 5' RACE reads. The sample lists about 500,000 distinct CDR3 sequences; 10% to 15% were seen once. The chain is built from TRBV20-1 and TRBJ1-1; D is possibly TRBD1 (5 bases). The source of this sequence is a male donor with ankylosing spondylitis. Specimen: blood, either unsorted or a sorted T cell fraction (not recorded which). The CDR3 DNA is TGCAGTGCCCCCCTGAGGGGCGGTGGGTTAACTGAAGCTTTCTTT. The encoded protein is CSAPLRGGGLTEAFF.